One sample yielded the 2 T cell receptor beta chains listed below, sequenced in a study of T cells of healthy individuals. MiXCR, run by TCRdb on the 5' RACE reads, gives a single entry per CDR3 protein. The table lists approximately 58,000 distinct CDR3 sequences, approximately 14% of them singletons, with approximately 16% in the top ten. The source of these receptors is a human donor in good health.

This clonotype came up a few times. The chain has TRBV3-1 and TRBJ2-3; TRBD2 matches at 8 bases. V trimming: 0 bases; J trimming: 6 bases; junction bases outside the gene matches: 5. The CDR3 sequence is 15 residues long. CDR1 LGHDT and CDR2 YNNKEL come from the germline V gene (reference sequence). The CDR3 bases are TGTGCCAGCAGCCAAGATCAACTAGCGGTTGATACGCAGTATTTT. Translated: CASSQDQLAVDTQYF.

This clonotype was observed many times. The CDR3 spells CASSTGIPSNEQFF. The DNA of the CDR3 is TGTGCCAGCAGTACAGGGATACCCTCCAATGAGCAGTTCTTC. This chain joins TRBV28 and TRBJ2-1, with a possible D match to TRBD1 (6 bases). Germline CDR1 reads MDHEN; CDR2 reads SYDVKM. This CDR3 has 14 residues. Trimming removed 5 bases from V and 6 bases from J, with 14 bases in between.